This entry describes one TCR beta chain. The antigen remains undetermined. The V and J ends lost 2 bases and 7 bases respectively, with 6 bases between them. This CDR3 region has 11 residues. Looked up from germline, CDR1 is SGDLS and CDR2 is YYNGEE. The record originates from a study of T cell responses to AZD1222 COVID-19 vaccine. General study findings and limits: Within unmutated variant regions lay the reported targets of nearly half of spike-specific TCRs.

Repertoires were generated with immunoSEQ multiplex PCR, while TCRdb's copy carries only in-frame clones and drops some. The data hold about 110,000 clones, with approximately 94% observed a single time. This chain links TRBV9 with TRBJ1-2; TRBD1 is a possible D gene (5 bases). This receptor was obtained from an adult who received the AZD1222 COVID-19 vaccine. The sample was peripheral blood, taken 28 days after the second AZD1222 dose. The CDR3 DNA is TGTGCCAGCAGCGTTGGGGCTGGCTACACCTTC. Encoded protein: CASSVGAGYTF. The full variable domain, with the rest looked up from reference TRBV9 and TRBJ1-2, is DSGVTQTPKHLITATGQRVTLRCSPRSGDLSVYWYQQSLDQGLQFLIQYYNGEERAKGNILERFSAQQFPDLHSELNLSSLELGDSALYFCASSVGAGYTFGSGTRLTVV.